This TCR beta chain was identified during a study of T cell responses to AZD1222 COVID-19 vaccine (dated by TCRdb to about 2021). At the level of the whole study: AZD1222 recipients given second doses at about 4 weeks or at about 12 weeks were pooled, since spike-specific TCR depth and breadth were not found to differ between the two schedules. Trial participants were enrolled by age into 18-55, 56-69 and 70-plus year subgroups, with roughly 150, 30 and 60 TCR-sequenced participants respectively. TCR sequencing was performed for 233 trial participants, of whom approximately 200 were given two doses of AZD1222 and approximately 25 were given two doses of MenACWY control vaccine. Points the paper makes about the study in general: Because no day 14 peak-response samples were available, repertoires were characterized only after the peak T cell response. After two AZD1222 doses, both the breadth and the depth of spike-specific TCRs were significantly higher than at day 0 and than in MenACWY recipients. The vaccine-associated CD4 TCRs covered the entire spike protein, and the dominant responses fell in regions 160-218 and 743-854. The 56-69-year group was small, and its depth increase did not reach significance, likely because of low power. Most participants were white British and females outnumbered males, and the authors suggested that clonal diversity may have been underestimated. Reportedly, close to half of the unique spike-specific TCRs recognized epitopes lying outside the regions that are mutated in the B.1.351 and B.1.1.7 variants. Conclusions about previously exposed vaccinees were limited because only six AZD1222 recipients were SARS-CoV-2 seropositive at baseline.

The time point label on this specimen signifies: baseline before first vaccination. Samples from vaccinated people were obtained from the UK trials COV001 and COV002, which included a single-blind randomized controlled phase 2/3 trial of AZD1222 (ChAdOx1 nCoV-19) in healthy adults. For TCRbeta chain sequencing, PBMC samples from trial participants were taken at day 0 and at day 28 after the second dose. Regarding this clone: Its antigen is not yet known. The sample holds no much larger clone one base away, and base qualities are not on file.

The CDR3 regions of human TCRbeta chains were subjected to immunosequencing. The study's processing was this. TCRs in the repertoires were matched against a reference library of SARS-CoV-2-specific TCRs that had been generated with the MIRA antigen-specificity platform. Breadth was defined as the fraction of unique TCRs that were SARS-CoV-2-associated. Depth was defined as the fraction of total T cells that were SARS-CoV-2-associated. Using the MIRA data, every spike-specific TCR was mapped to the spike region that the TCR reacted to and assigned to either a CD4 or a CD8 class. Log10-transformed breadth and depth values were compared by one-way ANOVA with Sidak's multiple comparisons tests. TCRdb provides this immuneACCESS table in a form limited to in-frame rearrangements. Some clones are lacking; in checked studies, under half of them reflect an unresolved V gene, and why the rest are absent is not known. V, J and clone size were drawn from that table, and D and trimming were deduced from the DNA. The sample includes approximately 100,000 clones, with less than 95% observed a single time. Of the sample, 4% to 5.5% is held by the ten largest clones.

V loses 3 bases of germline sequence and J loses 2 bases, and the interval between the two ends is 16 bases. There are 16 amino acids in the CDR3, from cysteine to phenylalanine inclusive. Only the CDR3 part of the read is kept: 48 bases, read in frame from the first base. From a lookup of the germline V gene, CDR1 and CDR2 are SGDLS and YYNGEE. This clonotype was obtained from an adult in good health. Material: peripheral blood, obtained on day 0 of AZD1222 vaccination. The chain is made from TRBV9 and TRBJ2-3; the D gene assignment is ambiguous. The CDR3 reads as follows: CASSEGPVGDTDTQYF. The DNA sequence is TGTGCCAGCAGCGAGGGCCCAGTCGGAGACACAGATACGCAGTATTTT.